The 10 T cell receptor beta chains listed next were all sequenced from one sample in a study of naive and memory T cell subsets. Two oligonucleotides, mixed equimolar, formed the beta constant-region primer covering TRBC1 and TRBC2. TCRdb re-called the UMI-ligation and nested PCR reads with MiXCR, one entry per CDR3 protein. The repertoire holds roughly 91,000 distinct CDR3 sequences, under 15% seen once, with roughly 0.84% in the top ten. Sequenced material: central memory CD4+ T cells from blood. Receptors originate from a human donor in good health.

This clonotype has just a few counts. CDR3 DNA: TGTGCCAGCAGCTTAGTAGCGGAAAACATTCAGTACTTC. Its protein is CASSLVAENIQYF. The chain combines TRBV11-1 with TRBJ2-4, with D possibly matching TRBD2 (6 bases). The CDR3 is made up of 13 amino acids. V gave up 1 base and J gave up 5 bases, with 6 bases separating them. Germline CDR1 reads SGHAT; CDR2 reads FQDESV (reference sequence).

This clonotype came up many times. The J gene is TRBJ1-5, the V gene TRBV7-8, with D perhaps matching TRBD1 (5 bases). The V gene's germline CDR1 is SGHVS and CDR2 FQNEAQ. Trimming pared 6 bases from V and 6 bases from J, leaving 21 bases between. The CDR3 is 16 residues long. CDR3 coding DNA: TGTGCCAGCAGTCCCACCGGGACTCCCACGGGTCAGCCCCAGCATTTT. It translates to CASSPTGTPTGQPQHF.

The chain joins TRBV6-1 to TRBJ2-1; perhaps D is TRBD1 or TRBD2 (5 bases each). There are 15 residues in the CDR3. Germline lookup yields CDR1 MNHNS and CDR2 SASEGT. Trimming stripped 6 bases from V and 8 bases from J, with 20 bases between. The DNA for the CDR3 is TGTGCCAGCAGAGCCGGGACCGGATCATATCATGAGCAGTTCTTC. The encoded protein is CASRAGTGSYHEQFF.

This clonotype has more than one count but fewer than ten. A much more abundant neighbour one base away suggests this may be a read error. J is TRBJ2-7 and V is TRBV20-1, with unresolved D. With 3 bases removed from V and 2 bases from J, the gap between germline ends came to 14 bases. This CDR3 region has 14 residues. Germline CDR1 is DFQATT and CDR2 is SNEGSKA (reference sequence). The DNA of the CDR3 is TGCAGTGCTAGTTCTCTAGTGGCGGCCTACGAGCAGTACTTC. It specifies CSASSLVAAYEQYF.

This clonotype was seen a handful of times. This chain connects TRBV10-3 to TRBJ2-7; 11 bases are a match to TRBD1. J gave up 5 bases and V 10 bases, and 10 bases lay outside the gene matches. The CDR3 extends over 14 amino acids. CDR1 ENHRY and CDR2 SYGVKD come from the germline V gene. CDR3 sequence (DNA): TGTGCCACCGGAACCGGGACAGGGGGTAACGAGCAGTACTTC. Translation: CATGTGTGGNEQYF.

This clonotype has more than one count but fewer than ten. The V and J genes are TRBV4-1 and TRBJ1-5; maybe TRBD1 (5 bases). CDR1 is MGHRA and CDR2 is YSYEKL in the germline V gene. The CDR3 covers 13 residues. Trimming removed 0 bases from V and 9 bases from J, with 9 bases in between. The CDR3 spells CASSQEFGGPQHF. The CDR3, as DNA: TGCGCCAGCAGCCAAGAATTTGGGGGGCCCCAGCATTTT.

This clonotype appeared many times. The V gene is TRBV20-1, the J gene TRBJ2-5, with D perhaps matching TRBD2 (5 bases). From germline, CDR1 is DFQATT and CDR2 SNEGSKA (reference sequence). V was pared by 5 bases and J by 8 bases, with 24 bases between. The CDR3 sequence is 15 residues long. CDR3 DNA sequence: TGCAGTGCTGGAGGAACGACTAACAGAAGAGAAACCCAGTACTTC. This gives the protein CSAGGTTNRRETQYF.

The rearrangement uses TRBV7-2 and TRBJ2-1; D is unresolved. The CDR3 consists of 12 residues. Germline loops: CDR1 SGHTA, CDR2 FQGNSA. The ends were cut back, 0 bases at V and 10 bases at J, with 7 bases in the middle. The CDR3 sequence is CASSLAAYEQFF. The CDR3 DNA sequence: TGTGCCAGCAGCTTAGCGGCCTACGAGCAGTTCTTC.

The table lists this clonotype with a count of one. The chain couples TRBV10-3 to TRBJ1-3; D may be TRBD1 (5 bases). This CDR3 comprises 14 residues. Trimming took off 3 bases at V and 2 bases at J, with 8 bases between the two ends. CDR1 ENHRY and CDR2 SYGVKD come from the germline V gene. The CDR3 DNA is TGTGCCATCAGTGACGGGACGGCTGGAAACACCATATATTTT. As protein: CAISDGTAGNTIYF.

V usage is TRBV15 and J usage is TRBJ1-5; D not resolved. The V gene's germline CDR1 is LNHNV and CDR2 YYDKDF (reference sequence). The CDR3 runs to 15 residues. With 3 bases removed from V and 6 bases from J, the gap between germline ends came to 15 bases. The chain's CDR3 is CATSRDSGPGQPQHF. The CDR3 DNA reads as TGTGCCACCAGCAGGGATTCCGGCCCGGGTCAGCCCCAGCATTTT.